The table lists the clone carrying this TCR beta chain with a few counts. The data belong to a study of cytomegalovirus exposure and HLA in healthy donors. The table came from immunoSEQ multiplex PCR; TCRdb's copy has only in-frame clones and leaves some out. This table holds 98,000 or so clones, approximately 86% found once. The sequence was collected from a woman aged 18-30 years in good health and CMV-seronegative. Sample: PBMCs.

The CDR3 protein is CASSSGTGGNEQYF. The CDR3 nucleotides read TGTGCCAGCAGTTCGGGGACAGGGGGCAACGAGCAGTACTTC. The V and J genes are TRBV27 and TRBJ2-7; TRBD1 matches at 12 bases. The length of the CDR3 is 14 residues. The V and J ends lost 4 bases and 5 bases, in that order; junction bases with no gene match: 3. Germline V gene lookup returns CDR1 MNHEY and CDR2 SMNVEV (reference sequence).